The 17 T cell receptor beta chains below all came from one sample that was sequenced in a study of shared clonotypes between healthy human individuals. Sequencing was performed with immunoSEQ multiplex PCR; in TCRdb, only in-frame clones are kept and a portion is missing. The sample records roughly 2 million clones, roughly 95% being singletons. Terminally differentiated effector memory CD45RA+ cells were excluded from the naive CD8 cells, which were CD45RO-negative and positively selected for CCR7. The sample comprised naive CD8+ T cells sorted from blood. The receptor set was obtained from a man younger than 30 in good health.

Details on this clone: The same CDR3 can be traced to other DNA sequences in this sample. The rearrangement uses TRBV11-2 and TRBJ2-5; D unclear. Germline CDR1 and CDR2: SGHAT and FQNNGV. V dropped 0 bases and J dropped 4 bases, with 3 bases sitting between them. The CDR3 contains 12 residues. CDR3 sequence (DNA): TGTGCCAGCAGCTTAGAGGGAGAGACCCAGTACTTC. Its protein is CASSLEGETQYF.

The chain recombines TRBV10-3 with TRBJ2-3; the D gene is possibly TRBD1 (5 bases). CDR1 is ENHRY and CDR2 is SYGVKD in the germline V gene. This CDR3 has 15 amino acids. V was cut by 2 bases and J by 2 bases, with 11 bases left in between. As DNA, the CDR3 is TGTGCCATCAGTGAGCTACAGGACCCCACAGATACGCAGTATTTT. It translates to CAISELQDPTDTQYF.

Of note for this clone: Other DNA sequences in this specimen translate into the identical CDR3. The V call is TRBV27, the J call TRBJ2-7; TRBD1 aligns across 8 bases. Germline V lookup: CDR1 MNHEY, CDR2 SMNVEV (reference sequence). This CDR3 is 14 amino acids long. V gave up 2 bases and J gave up 4 bases; unmatched junction bases: 4. DNA of the CDR3: TGTGCCAGCAGTTTAGTGCAGGGGGCGTACGAGCAGTACTTC. Its translation: CASSLVQGAYEQYF.

V usage is TRBV2 and J usage is TRBJ2-5; TRBD1 agrees at 8 bases. Trimming cost V 3 bases and J 5 bases; bases outside gene matches: 2. CDR3 length: 13 residues. CDR1 is SNHLY and CDR2 is FYNNEI in the germline V gene. The CDR3 region is CASSEDRDETQYF. In nucleotides, the CDR3 is TGTGCCAGCAGTGAGGACAGGGACGAGACCCAGTACTTC.

V is TRBV6-1 and J is TRBJ1-1; TRBD1 matches at 8 bases. The CDR3 spans 16 residues. Trimming cost V 3 bases and J 0 bases; bases outside gene matches: 6. Germline V CDR1 and CDR2: MNHNS, SASEGT. CDR3 bases: TGTGCCAGCAGTGACCACCGGACAGGGCTGAACACTGAAGCTTTCTTT. It translates to CASSDHRTGLNTEAFF.

This rearrangement joins TRBV7-9 to TRBJ2-2, with 13 positions matching TRBD2. Germline assignment: CDR1 SEHNR and CDR2 FQNEAQ (reference sequence). This CDR3 comprises 18 residues. V trimming: 4 bases; J trimming: 3 bases; junction bases outside the gene matches: 8. The CDR3 DNA follows: TGTGCCAGCAGCTCCTGGACTAGCGGGAGTTTCGACACCGGGGAGCTGTTTTTT. This sequence encodes CASSSWTSGSFDTGELFF.

This clone showed up just a few times. The chain employs TRBV7-2 and TRBJ2-2, with TRBD2 matching over 9 bases. Germline V gene sequence: CDR1 SGHTA, CDR2 FQGNSA. This CDR3 comprises 15 residues. J lost 5 bases, V lost 1 base, and 2 bases had no gene match. The chain's CDR3 is CASSLGLAGTGELFF. As DNA, the CDR3 is TGTGCCAGCAGCTTAGGCCTAGCGGGAACCGGGGAGCTGTTTTTT.

The V gene is TRBV5-4, the J gene TRBJ2-7; D is unclear. Trimming cost V 9 bases and J 0 bases, with 13 bases left between them. There are 13 residues in the CDR3. The V gene's germline CDR1 is SGHNT and CDR2 YYREEE (reference sequence). CDR3: CATRTAPSYEQYF. For the CDR3, the DNA is TGTGCCACCCGGACGGCTCCCTCCTACGAGCAGTACTTC. The full variable domain, with the rest looked up from reference TRBV5-4 and TRBJ2-7, is ETGVTQSPTHLIKTRGQQVTLRCSSQSGHNTVSWYQQALGQGPQFIFQYYREEENGRGNFPPRFSGLQFPNYSSELNVNALELDDSALYLCATRTAPSYEQYFGPGTRLTVT.

The V and J genes are TRBV13 and TRBJ2-5; D not certain. Germline V gene data show CDR1 as PRHDT and CDR2 as FYEKMQ (reference sequence). The CDR3 is 13 residues long. V was pared by 5 bases and J by 2 bases, with 9 bases between. The CDR3 loop is CASSLTLQETQYF. DNA of the CDR3: TGTGCCAGCAGCCTGACTCTTCAAGAGACCCAGTACTTC. Full variable domain (remainder filled in from reference TRBV13 and TRBJ2-5): AAGVIQSPRHLIKEKRETATLKCYPIPRHDTVYWYQQGPGQDPQFLISFYEKMQSDKGSIPDRFSAQQFSDYHSELNMSSLELGDSALYFCASSLTLQETQYFGPGTRLLVL.

V gene TRBV4-3 combines with J gene TRBJ1-1, with 7 bases matching TRBD1. With 4 bases clipped from V and 7 bases from J, the junction kept 6 bases outside the gene matches. This CDR3 has 13 amino acids. Germline V gene lookup returns CDR1 LGHNA and CDR2 YSLEER. CDR3: CASSPGTAIEAFF. The CDR3 nucleotides read TGCGCCAGCAGCCCCGGGACAGCGATTGAAGCTTTCTTT.

This rearrangement joins TRBV5-6 to TRBJ1-1; D remains unclear. V was clipped by 5 bases and J by 4 bases, with 15 bases between them. The CDR3 totals 14 residues. Per germline, CDR1 SGHDT and CDR2 YYEEEE. The CDR3: CASRLLEGGTEAFF. The CDR3 coding sequence is TGTGCCAGCAGGCTGTTGGAAGGCGGCACTGAAGCTTTCTTT.

In this sample, this clone turned up once. This chain uses TRBV27 with TRBJ2-7; no reliable D call. Germline CDR1 is MNHEY and CDR2 is SMNVEV (reference sequence). CDR3 size: 13 residues. Deletions cut 10 bases from V and 4 bases from J, with 17 bases between. CDR3 sequence reads: CATAPTATYEQYF. CDR3 nucleotides: TGTGCCACCGCCCCTACAGCGACATACGAGCAGTACTTC.

As concerns this clone: Relative to the germline gene, one junction end is altered; a read error may explain this. The J gene is TRBJ2-2, the V gene TRBV7-7; 8 bases align to TRBD1. Germline CDR1 SSHAT, CDR2 FNYEAQ (reference sequence). This CDR3 spans 17 amino acids. Written as DNA, the CDR3 is TGTGCTAGCAGCTTTAGCATCGGTTCAGGGGGCGACGGGGAGCTGTTTTTT. Its protein product is CASSFSIGSGGDGELFF. Together with reference TRBV7-7 and TRBJ2-2, the CDR3 gives the full variable domain: GAGVSQSPRYKVTKRGQDVTLRCDPISSHATLYWYQQALGQGPEFLTYFNYEAQPDKSGLPSDRFSAERPEGSISTLTIQRTEQRDSAMYRCASSFSIGSGGDGELFFGEGSRLTVL.

This clone has a single count. The rearrangement uses TRBV6-1 and TRBJ2-7; D uncertain. V was cut by 2 bases and J by 3 bases, with 11 bases left in between. This CDR3 has 14 residues. Per germline, CDR1 MNHNS and CDR2 SASEGT. CDR3 bases: TGTGCCAGCAGTGAACCGGGCAAAAGCTACGAGCAGTACTTC. Translation: CASSEPGKSYEQYF.

This chain connects TRBV27 to TRBJ2-3, with TRBD2 as a possible D gene (5 bases). V lost 3 bases and J 8 bases, leaving 12 bases between the germline ends. Germline V gene sequence: CDR1 MNHEY, CDR2 SMNVEV (reference sequence). This CDR3 region has 13 residues. The CDR3 loop is CASSLSEDFTQYF. DNA for the CDR3: TGTGCCAGCAGTTTGTCAGAGGACTTTACGCAGTATTTT.

This chain uses TRBV11-2 with TRBJ2-2; D remains unclear. Looked up from germline, CDR1 is SGHAT and CDR2 is FQNNGV. Trimming removed 2 bases at V and 0 bases at J, with 10 bases between. This CDR3 is built from 16 residues. The CDR3 protein is CASSLYLLTNTGELFF. The CDR3 region has the DNA TGTGCCAGCAGCTTATATCTTTTAACGAACACCGGGGAGCTGTTTTTT. The full variable domain, with the rest looked up from reference TRBV11-2 and TRBJ2-2, is EAGVAQSPRYKIIEKRQSVAFWCNPISGHATLYWYQQILGQGPKLLIQFQNNGVVDDSQLPKDRFSAERLKGVDSTLKIQPAKLEDSAVYLCASSLYLLTNTGELFFGEGSRLTVL.

The V and J genes are TRBV27 and TRBJ2-1, with no clear D. Trimming cost V 5 bases and J 1 base, with 21 bases left between them. Germline loops: CDR1 MNHEY, CDR2 SMNVEV (reference sequence). The CDR3 is 18 residues long. The CDR3 spells CASSPFDSAGPSYNEQFF. DNA of the CDR3: TGTGCCAGCAGTCCCTTTGATTCAGCCGGACCTTCCTACAATGAGCAGTTCTTC.